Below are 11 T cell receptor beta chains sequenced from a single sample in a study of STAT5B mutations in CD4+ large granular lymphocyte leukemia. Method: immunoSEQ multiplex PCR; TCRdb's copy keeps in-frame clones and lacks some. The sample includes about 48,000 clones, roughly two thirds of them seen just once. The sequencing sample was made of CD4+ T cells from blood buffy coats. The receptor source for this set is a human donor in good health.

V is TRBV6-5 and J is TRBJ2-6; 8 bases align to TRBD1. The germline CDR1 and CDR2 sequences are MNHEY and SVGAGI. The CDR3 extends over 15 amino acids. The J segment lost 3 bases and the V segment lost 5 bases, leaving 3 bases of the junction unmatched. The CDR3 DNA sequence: TGTGCCAGCAGTCCCAGGGGGCATGGGGCCAACGTCCTGACTTTC. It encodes CASSPRGHGANVLTF.

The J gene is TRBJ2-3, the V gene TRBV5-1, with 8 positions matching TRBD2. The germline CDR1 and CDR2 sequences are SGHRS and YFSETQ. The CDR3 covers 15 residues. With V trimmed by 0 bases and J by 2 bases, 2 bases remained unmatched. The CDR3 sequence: CASSLGAGDTDTQYF. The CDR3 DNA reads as TGCGCCAGCAGCTTGGGAGCGGGGGACACAGATACGCAGTATTTT.

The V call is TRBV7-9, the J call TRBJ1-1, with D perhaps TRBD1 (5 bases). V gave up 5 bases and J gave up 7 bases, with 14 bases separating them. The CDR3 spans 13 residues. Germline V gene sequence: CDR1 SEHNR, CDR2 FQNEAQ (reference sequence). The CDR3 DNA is TGTGCCAGCAGCCGTGAGGGGTCAGGTGAAGCTTTCTTT. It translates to CASSREGSGEAFF.

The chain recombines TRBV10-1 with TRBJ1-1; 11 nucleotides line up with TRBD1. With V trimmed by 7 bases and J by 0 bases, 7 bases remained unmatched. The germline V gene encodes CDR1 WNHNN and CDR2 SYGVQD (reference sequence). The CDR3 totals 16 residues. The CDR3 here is CASIGQGAIMNTEAFF. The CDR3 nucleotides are TGCGCCAGCATCGGACAGGGGGCAATCATGAACACTGAAGCTTTCTTT.

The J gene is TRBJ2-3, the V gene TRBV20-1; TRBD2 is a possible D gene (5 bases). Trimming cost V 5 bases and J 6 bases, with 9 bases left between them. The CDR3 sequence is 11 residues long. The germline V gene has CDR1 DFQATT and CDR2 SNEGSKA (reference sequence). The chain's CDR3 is CSAPRDDTQYF. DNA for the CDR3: TGCAGTGCTCCTCGGGATGATACGCAGTATTTT.

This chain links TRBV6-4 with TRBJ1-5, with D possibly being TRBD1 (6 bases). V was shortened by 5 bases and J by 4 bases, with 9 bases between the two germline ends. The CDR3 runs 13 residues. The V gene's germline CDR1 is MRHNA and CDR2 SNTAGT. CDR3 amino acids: CASSTGLNQPQHF. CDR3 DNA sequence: TGTGCCAGCAGTACAGGGCTGAATCAGCCCCAGCATTTT.

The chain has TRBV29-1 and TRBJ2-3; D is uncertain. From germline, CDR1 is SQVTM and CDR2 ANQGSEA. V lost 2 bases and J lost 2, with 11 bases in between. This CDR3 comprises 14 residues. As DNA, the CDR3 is TGCAGCGTTGAATCAGGCTCTGACACAGATACGCAGTATTTT. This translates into CSVESGSDTDTQYF.

In DNA form, the CDR3 reads TGTGCCACCAGCAGAGTCCCTCCCCAACGGGGGAACACCGGGGAGCTGTTTTTT. Translating gives CATSRVPPQRGNTGELFF. The chain couples TRBV15 to TRBJ2-2; possible D gene TRBD2, 5 bases. Trimming took 1 base from V and 1 from J, leaving 16 bases between them. The germline V gene encodes CDR1 LNHNV and CDR2 YYDKDF (reference sequence). The CDR3 covers 18 residues.

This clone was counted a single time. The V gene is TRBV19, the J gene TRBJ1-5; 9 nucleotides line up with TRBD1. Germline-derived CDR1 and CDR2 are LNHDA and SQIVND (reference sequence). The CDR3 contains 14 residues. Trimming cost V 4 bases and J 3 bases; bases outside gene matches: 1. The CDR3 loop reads CASSRTGVNQPQHF. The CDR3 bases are TGTGCCAGTAGTAGGACAGGGGTCAATCAGCCCCAGCATTTT.

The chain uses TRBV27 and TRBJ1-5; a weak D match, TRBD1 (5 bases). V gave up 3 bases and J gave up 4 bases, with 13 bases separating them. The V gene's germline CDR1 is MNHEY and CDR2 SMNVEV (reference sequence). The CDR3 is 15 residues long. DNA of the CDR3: TGTGCCAGCAGTTTGGCAGGGTTAGGGAATCAGCCCCAGCATTTT. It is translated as CASSLAGLGNQPQHF.

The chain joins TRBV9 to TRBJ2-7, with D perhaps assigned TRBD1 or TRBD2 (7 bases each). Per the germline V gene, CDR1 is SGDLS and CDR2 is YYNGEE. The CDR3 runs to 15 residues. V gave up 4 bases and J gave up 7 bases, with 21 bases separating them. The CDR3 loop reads CASSPQGGGVWEQYF. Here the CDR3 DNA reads TGTGCCAGCAGCCCCCAGGGAGGGGGCGTGTGGGAGCAGTACTTC.